Below are 4 T cell receptor beta chains sequenced from a single sample in a study of human T cells and chemical hapten exposure. Time point denoted: pre-sensitization, week 0. As for treatment: therapeutic diphenylcyclopropenone sensitization with weekly scalp DPC. TCRdb passed the RACE reads through MiXCR, listing each CDR3 protein once. The sample has 150,000 to 200,000 distinct CDR3 sequences; around 30% are singletons. Specimen: whole blood, collected in connection with sensitization to the hapten diphenylcyclopropenone (DPC). Receptors originate from a woman in her 30s with alopecia areata. Some clones in this sample may be carry-over from other donors' samples.

Only a few counts were recorded for this clonotype. The chain joins TRBV28 to TRBJ1-4; 7 bases line up with TRBD1. V shed 5 bases and J 4 bases; nucleotides not matched to a gene: 7. The CDR3 is 15 residues long. In germline, CDR1 is MDHEN, CDR2 SYDVKM. The CDR3 bases are TGTGCCAGCAGTGTAGGGACAGTAGTTAATGAAAAACTGTTTTTT. Protein product: CASSVGTVVNEKLFF.

The table lists this clonotype with a few counts. The chain links TRBV29-1 to TRBJ2-5; 10 bases map to TRBD2. The CDR3 length is 13 residues. J was trimmed by 5 bases and V by 6 bases; bases with no gene match: 6. CDR1 and CDR2 (germline): SQVTM, ANQGSEA. The CDR3 loop is CSVGLAVTETQYF. As DNA, the CDR3 is TGCAGCGTCGGACTAGCGGTTACCGAGACCCAGTACTTC.

The rearrangement uses TRBV5-4 and TRBJ2-7; possibly TRBD1 for D (5 bases). Trimming pared 4 bases from V and 0 bases from J, leaving 8 bases between. CDR1 and CDR2 (germline): SGHNT, YYREEE (reference sequence). The CDR3 is made up of 13 amino acids. The CDR3 loop reads CASSVDTSYEQYF. CDR3 DNA: TGTGCCAGCAGCGTGGACACCTCCTACGAGCAGTACTTC.

V usage is TRBV29-1 and J usage is TRBJ1-2; D unclear. Trimming pared 5 bases from V and 3 bases from J, leaving 7 bases between. The germline gives CDR1 SQVTM, CDR2 ANQGSEA. The CDR3 sequence is 11 residues long. The CDR3 is CSVLSDYGYTF. The CDR3 region has the DNA TGCAGCGTTCTCAGCGACTATGGCTACACCTTC.